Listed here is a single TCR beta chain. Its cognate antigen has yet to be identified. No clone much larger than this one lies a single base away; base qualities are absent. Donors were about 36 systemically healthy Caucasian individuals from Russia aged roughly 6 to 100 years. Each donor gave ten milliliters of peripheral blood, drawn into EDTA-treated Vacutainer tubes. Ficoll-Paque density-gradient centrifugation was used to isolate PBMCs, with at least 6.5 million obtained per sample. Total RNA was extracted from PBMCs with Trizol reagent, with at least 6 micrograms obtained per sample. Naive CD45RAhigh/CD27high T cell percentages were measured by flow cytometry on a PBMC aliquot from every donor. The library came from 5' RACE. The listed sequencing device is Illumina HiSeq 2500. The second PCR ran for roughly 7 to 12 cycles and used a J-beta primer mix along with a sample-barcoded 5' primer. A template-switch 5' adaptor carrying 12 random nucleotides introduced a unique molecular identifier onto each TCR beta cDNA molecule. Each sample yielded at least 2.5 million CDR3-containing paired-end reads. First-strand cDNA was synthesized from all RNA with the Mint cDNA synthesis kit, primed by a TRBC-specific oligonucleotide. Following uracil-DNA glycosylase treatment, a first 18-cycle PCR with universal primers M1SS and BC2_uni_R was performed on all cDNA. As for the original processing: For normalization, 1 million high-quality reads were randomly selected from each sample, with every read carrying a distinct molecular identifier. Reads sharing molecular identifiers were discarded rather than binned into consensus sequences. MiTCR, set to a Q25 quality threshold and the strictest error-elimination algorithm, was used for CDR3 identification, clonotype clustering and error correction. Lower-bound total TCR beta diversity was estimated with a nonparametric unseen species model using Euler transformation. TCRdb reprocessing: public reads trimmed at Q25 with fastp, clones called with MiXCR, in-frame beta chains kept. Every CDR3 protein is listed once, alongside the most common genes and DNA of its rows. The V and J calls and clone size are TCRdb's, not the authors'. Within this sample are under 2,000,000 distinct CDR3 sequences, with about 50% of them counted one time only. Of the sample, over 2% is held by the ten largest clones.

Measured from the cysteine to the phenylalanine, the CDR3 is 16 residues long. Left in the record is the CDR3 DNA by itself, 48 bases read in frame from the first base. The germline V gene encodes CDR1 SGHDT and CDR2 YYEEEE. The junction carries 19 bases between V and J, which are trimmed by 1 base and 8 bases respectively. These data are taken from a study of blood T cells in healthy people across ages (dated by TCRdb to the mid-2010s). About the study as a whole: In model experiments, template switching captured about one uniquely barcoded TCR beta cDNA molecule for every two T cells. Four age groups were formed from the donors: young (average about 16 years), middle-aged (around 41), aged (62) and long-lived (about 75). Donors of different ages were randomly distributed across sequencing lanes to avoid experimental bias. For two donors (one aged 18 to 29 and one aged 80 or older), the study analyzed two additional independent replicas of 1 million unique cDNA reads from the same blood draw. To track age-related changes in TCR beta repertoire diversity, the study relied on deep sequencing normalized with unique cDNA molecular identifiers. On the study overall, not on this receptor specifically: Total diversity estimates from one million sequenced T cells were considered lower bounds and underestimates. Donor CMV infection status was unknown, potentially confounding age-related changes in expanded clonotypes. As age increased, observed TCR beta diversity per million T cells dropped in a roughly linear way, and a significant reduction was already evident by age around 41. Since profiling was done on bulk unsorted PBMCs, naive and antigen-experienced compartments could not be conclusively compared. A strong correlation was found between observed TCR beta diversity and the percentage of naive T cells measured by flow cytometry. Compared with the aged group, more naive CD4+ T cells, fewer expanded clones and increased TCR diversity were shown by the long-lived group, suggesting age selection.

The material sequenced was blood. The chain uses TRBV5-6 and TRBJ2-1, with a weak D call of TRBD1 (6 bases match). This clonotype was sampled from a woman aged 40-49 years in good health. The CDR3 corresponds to CASSLKVRQVRDEQFF. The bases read TGTGCCAGCAGCTTGAAAGTCCGACAGGTCAGGGATGAGCAGTTCTTC.